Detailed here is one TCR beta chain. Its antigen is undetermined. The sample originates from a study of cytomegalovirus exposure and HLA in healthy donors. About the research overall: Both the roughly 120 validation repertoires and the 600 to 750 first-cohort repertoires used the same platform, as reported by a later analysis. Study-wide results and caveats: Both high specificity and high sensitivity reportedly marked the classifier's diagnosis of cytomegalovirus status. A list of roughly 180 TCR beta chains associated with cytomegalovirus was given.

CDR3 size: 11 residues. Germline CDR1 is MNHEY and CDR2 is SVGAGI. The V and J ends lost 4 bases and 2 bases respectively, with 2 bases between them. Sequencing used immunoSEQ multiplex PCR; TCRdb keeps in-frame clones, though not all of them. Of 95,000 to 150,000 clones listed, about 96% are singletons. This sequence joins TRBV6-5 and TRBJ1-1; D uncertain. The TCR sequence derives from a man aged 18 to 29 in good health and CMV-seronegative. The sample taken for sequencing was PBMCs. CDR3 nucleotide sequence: TGTGCCAGCAGTTCTAACACTGAAGCTTTCTTT. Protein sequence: CASSSNTEAFF.